This record looks at one T cell receptor beta chain sequence and its context. Its antigen is unknown. The sample is drawn from a study of T cells in Graves' hyperthyroidism and ophthalmopathy. Study findings and constraints: Among clonotypes expanded in thyroid above 0.001, most were also found in blood.

The CDR3 sequence is 14 residues long. The V and J ends lost 2 bases and 8 bases respectively, with 15 bases between them. Regions amplified from RNA transcripts were the TCR beta CDR3 regions. TCR CDR3 regions were first amplified by RT-PCR with HTBI primers. TCRdb called the multiplex PCR reads again in MiXCR, with one record for every CDR3 protein. The sample has about 340,000 distinct CDR3 sequences; around 23% are singletons. No ophthalmopathy progression within 18 months constituted stable Graves' hyperthyroidism. Diagnosis of hyperthyroidism was new in patients aged 18 to 65, and its duration was under 2 months. For the diagnoses, clinical symptoms, serum thyroxine and TRAb, thyroid ultrasound and orbital computed tomography were used.

The sample comprised blood. The rearrangement links TRBV12-3 or TRBV12-4 to TRBJ1-2, with unresolved D. This clonotype was sampled from a woman in her forties or fifties with Graves' hyperthyroidism. The CDR3 DNA reads TGTGCCAGCAGTTTATATCGCAGGACGGAGGGCTACACCTTC. Translating it yields CASSLYRRTEGYTF.